This is a list of T cell receptor beta chains from one sample in a study of cytomegalovirus exposure and HLA in healthy donors. Profiling relied on immunoSEQ multiplex PCR, and the TCRdb table lists in-frame clones only, not all of them. The sample includes over 95,000 clones, about 80% seen only once; the top ten take about 5.4%. Sequencing was carried out using PBMCs. The receptor source for this set is a woman aged 30 to 39 in good health and CMV-seropositive. CDR3s include the opening cysteine and the closing phenylalanine or tryptophan. Fields, in order: clone size, J gene, D gene, V gene, CDR3 DNA, CDR3 protein. A D gene is named only where the DNA matches it firmly. The size entry is marked missing in some rows and otherwise reads once, few, many or a size class.

size: .
J: TRBJ2-1
D: .
V: TRBV7-9
DNA: TGTGCCAGCAGCTTAGGAGGCACTCTCTACAATGAGCAGTTCTTC
CDR3: CASSLGGTLYNEQFF

size: few
J: TRBJ2-1
D: .
V: TRBV12-5
DNA: TGTGCTTCACTCCCCGCGGGGCGGGGATTCAACAATGAGCAGTTCTTC
CDR3: CASLPAGRGFNNEQFF

size: once
J: TRBJ1-2
D: TRBD1
V: TRBV5-1
DNA: TGCGCCAGCAGCTACGGACAGGAGAATTATGGCTACACCTTC
CDR3: CASSYGQENYGYTF

size: .
J: TRBJ2-1
D: .
V: TRBV6-4
DNA: TGTGCCAGCAGTGCTTACCGCTCCGGGGGGCGCCCCAACAATGAGCAGTTCTTC
CDR3: CASSAYRSGGRPNNEQFF

size: .
J: TRBJ2-7
D: .
V: TRBV30
DNA: TGTGCCTGGAGTTTAGCGGTATCCTACGAGCAGTACTTC
CDR3: CAWSLAVSYEQYF

size: .
J: TRBJ2-3
D: TRBD2
V: TRBV30
DNA: TGTGCCTGGAGAGGACTAGTAAGCACAGATACGCAGTATTTT
CDR3: CAWRGLVSTDTQYF

size: few
J: TRBJ1-2
D: .
V: TRBV7-8
DNA: TGTGCCAGCAGCTTGGGACTCTATGGCTACACCTTC
CDR3: CASSLGLYGYTF

size: .
J: TRBJ2-7
D: TRBD1
V: TRBV4-2
DNA: TGTGCCAGCAGCCAGGGTAGGACAGGCTCCTACGAGCAGTACTTC
CDR3: CASSQGRTGSYEQYF

size: .
J: TRBJ2-1
D: .
V: TRBV6-4
DNA: TGTGCCAGCAGTGAATATCCGGGAAGTGAGCAGTTCTTC
CDR3: CASSEYPGSEQFF

size: once
J: TRBJ1-4
D: TRBD1
V: TRBV19
DNA: TGTGCCAGTAGTATGGGACAGGGCGCAACTAATGAAAAACTGTTTTTT
CDR3: CASSMGQGATNEKLFF

size: once
J: TRBJ2-3
D: TRBD2
V: TRBV2
DNA: TGTGCCAGCCGTAGGTCTAGCGGGAGCAATACGCAGTATTTT
CDR3: CASRRSSGSNTQYF

size: .
J: TRBJ1-4
D: .
V: TRBV7-9
DNA: TGTGCCAGCAGCCTCATACGGGGGGGGCAGGGGCAAGACGAAAAACTGTTTTTT
CDR3: CASSLIRGGQGQDEKLFF

size: .
J: TRBJ2-2
D: .
V: TRBV7-3
DNA: TGTGCCAGCAGCTTAGCGCCCAACACCGGGGAGCTGTTTTTT
CDR3: CASSLAPNTGELFF

size: .
J: TRBJ2-7
D: .
V: TRBV10-2
DNA: TGCGCCAGCATGGAGGGGAACTACGAGCAGTACTTC
CDR3: CASMEGNYEQYF

size: .
J: TRBJ1-1
D: TRBD1
V: TRBV7-9
DNA: TGTGCCAGCAGCTTAGCCTCGACAGGGACCGAAGCTTTCTTT
CDR3: CASSLASTGTEAFF

size: .
J: TRBJ1-5
D: .
V: TRBV19
DNA: TGTGCCAGTAGGCCTACAGGGTTAAGCAATCAGCCCCAGCATTTT
CDR3: CASRPTGLSNQPQHF

size: .
J: TRBJ2-2
D: .
V: TRBV10-3
DNA: TGTGCCATCGCTAGGGGTCTTCTACTTACGAACACCGGGGAGCTGTTTTTT
CDR3: CAIARGLLLTNTGELFF

size: once
J: TRBJ2-1
D: TRBD2
V: TRBV5-1
DNA: TGCGCCAGCAGCTTGGGGCTAGCGGGAGTAGGATACAATGAGCAGTTCTTC
CDR3: CASSLGLAGVGYNEQFF

size: .
J: TRBJ2-5
D: TRBD1
V: TRBV15
DNA: TGTGCCACCAGCAGGACCGGGACAGGGGGCTTTGATCAGACCCAGTACTTC
CDR3: CATSRTGTGGFDQTQYF

size: .
J: TRBJ2-2
D: TRBD2
V: TRBV10-3
DNA: TGTGCCATCAGTGAAAGACTAGCGGGGGACACCGGGGAGCTGTTTTTT
CDR3: CAISERLAGDTGELFF

size: .
J: TRBJ2-2
D: TRBD2
V: TRBV9
DNA: TGTGCCAGCAGACCAGAGGGGACTAGATGGGTCGGGGAGCTGTTTTTT
CDR3: CASRPEGTRWVGELFF

size: .
J: TRBJ1-3
D: .
V: TRBV2
DNA: TGTGCCAGCAGTGAAGCGAGTGCCTTAGGAAACACCATATATTTT
CDR3: CASSEASALGNTIYF

size: .
J: TRBJ1-2
D: TRBD1
V: TRBV4-1
DNA: TGCGCCAGCAGCCAGGCAAGACAGGGGGCGGGCCATGGCTACACCTTC
CDR3: CASSQARQGAGHGYTF

size: .
J: TRBJ2-1
D: TRBD2
V: TRBV18
DNA: TGTGCCAGCTCACCAGGGGCTAGCGGGAGTGGTGGGGAGCAGTTCTTC
CDR3: CASSPGASGSGGEQFF

size: .
J: TRBJ2-3
D: TRBD2
V: TRBV4-2
DNA: TGTGCCAGCAGCACCGGGACTACGAACTATTTT
CDR3: CASSTGTTNYF

size: .
J: TRBJ2-3
D: .
V: TRBV14
DNA: TGTGCCAGCAGCCAAGATCTAGCTTGGGATACGCAGTATTTT
CDR3: CASSQDLAWDTQYF

size: .
J: TRBJ1-5
D: .
V: TRBV6-4
DNA: TGTGCCAGCAGTGAGTCAGGGAATCAGCCCCAGCATTTT
CDR3: CASSESGNQPQHF

size: .
J: TRBJ2-7
D: TRBD2
V: TRBV5-1
DNA: TGCGCCAGCAGCCGCTCCGGGACTAGCGGGAATTTGGGCGAGCAGTACTTC
CDR3: CASSRSGTSGNLGEQYF

size: .
J: TRBJ1-1
D: TRBD1
V: TRBV7-9
DNA: TGTGCCAGCAGCTTAGGCAGGGGGCGCGGCACTGAAGCTTTCTTT
CDR3: CASSLGRGRGTEAFF

size: .
J: TRBJ2-4
D: .
V: TRBV6-5
DNA: TGTGCCAGCAGTTCTTTAATAGCCAAAAACATTCAGTACTTC
CDR3: CASSSLIAKNIQYF

size: .
J: TRBJ1-2
D: .
V: TRBV11-2
DNA: TGTGCCAGCAGCGGAGGCTATGGCTACACCTTC
CDR3: CASSGGYGYTF

size: .
J: TRBJ1-1
D: TRBD1
V: TRBV9
DNA: TGTGCCAGCAGCGTAATCTCCCCGGACAGGGTGAACACTGAAGCTTTCTTT
CDR3: CASSVISPDRVNTEAFF

size: few
J: TRBJ1-2
D: TRBD1
V: TRBV19
DNA: TGTGCCAGTAGTAGAGGACAGGGCTGGGGCTACACCTTC
CDR3: CASSRGQGWGYTF

size: .
J: TRBJ1-6
D: .
V: TRBV11-1
DNA: TGTGCCAGCAGCTTATCTGGAACAGCTAATTCACCCCTCCACTTT
CDR3: CASSLSGTANSPLHF

size: .
J: TRBJ2-7
D: .
V: TRBV10-1
DNA: TGCGCCAGCAGTACAAAGGACAGAGTACCCTACGAGCAGTACTTC
CDR3: CASSTKDRVPYEQYF

size: .
J: TRBJ2-7
D: TRBD1
V: TRBV5-1
DNA: TGCGCCAGCAGCGACAGGGGGTATGAGCAGTACTTC
CDR3: CASSDRGYEQYF

size: once
J: TRBJ1-5
D: .
V: TRBV2
DNA: TGTGCCAGCAGTGACCCCAACAATCAGCCCCAGCATTTT
CDR3: CASSDPNNQPQHF